A selection of T cell receptor beta chains follows, all from one sample in a study of blood T cell repertoires in COVID-19. The method was immunoSEQ multiplex PCR; TCRdb's version includes in-frame clones alone and lacks a portion of them. The sample lists 250,000 to 300,000 clones, 91% seen once, with about 1.2% in the top ten. The specimen sequenced was PBMCs or T cells enriched from blood (not recorded which). The receptors come from a human donor in a cohort exposed to, infected with or recovered from COVID-19 (not recorded which). The donor label of this sample is uncertain. The CDR3 runs from the conserved cysteine through the conserved F or W. A D gene is named only where the DNA matches it firmly. The size field is filled for only some rows; it gives once, few, many or a size class.

TRBJ1-1	TRBV5-4	14	.	.	CASSPNRASIEAFF	TGTGCCAGCAGTCCTAACAGGGCGTCTATCGAAGCTTTCTTT
TRBJ1-1	TRBV6-1	16	.	TRBD1	CASSGRTGIARPEAFF	TGTGCCAGCAGTGGGAGGACAGGGATAGCTAGGCCTGAAGCTTTCTTT
TRBJ1-2	TRBV9	16	.	TRBD1	CASSAGQARGRGGYTF	TGTGCCAGCAGCGCGGGACAGGCCAGGGGGCGGGGTGGCTACACCTTC
TRBJ1-6	TRBV27	16	.	.	CASSLPAVAGNSPLHF	TGTGCCAGCAGCCTCCCTGCAGTGGCCGGGAATTCACCCCTCCACTTT
TRBJ1-1	TRBV7-9	16	once	TRBD1	CASIPRDRGAGAEAFF	TGTGCCAGCATCCCCCGGGACAGGGGGGCCGGGGCTGAAGCTTTCTTT
TRBJ2-7	TRBV3-1/TRBV3-2	16	.	.	CASSSPRTHSSYEQYF	TGTGCCAGCAGCTCCCCCAGGACACATTCTTCCTACGAGCAGTACTTC
TRBJ2-3	TRBV28	16	.	TRBD2	CASSLVAPSGDDTQYF	TGTGCCAGCAGTTTAGTTGCCCCTAGCGGGGACGATACGCAGTATTTT
TRBJ2-7	TRBV27	16	.	TRBD1	CASSVTGTGGLYEQYF	TGTGCCAGCAGTGTAACCGGGACAGGGGGATTATACGAGCAGTACTTC
TRBJ1-5	TRBV25-1	14	.	.	CASSDGRGDQPQHF	TGTGCCAGCAGTGATGGGCGCGGGGATCAGCCCCAGCATTTT
TRBJ1-2	TRBV7-9	14	.	.	CASSSSGTSYGYTF	TGTGCCAGCAGCTCATCCGGGACAAGCTATGGCTACACCTTC
TRBJ2-1	TRBV9	16	.	.	CASSVAGGQSYNEQFF	TGTGCCAGCAGCGTAGCCGGGGGACAGTCCTACAATGAGCAGTTCTTC
TRBJ1-1	TRBV7-3	12	.	.	CASSSRDGEAFF	TGTGCCAGCAGCTCCCGGGATGGTGAAGCTTTCTTT
TRBJ1-2	TRBV30	11	.	.	CACATGYGYTF	TGTGCCTGCGCGACAGGCTATGGCTACACCTTC
TRBJ2-4	TRBV19	13	.	TRBD1	CASKGTGKNIQYF	TGTGCCAGTAAGGGGACAGGGAAAAACATTCAGTACTTC
TRBJ1-4	TRBV7-8	15	.	.	CASSWRRVLNEKLFF	TGTGCCAGCAGCTGGCGCAGGGTACTTAATGAAAAACTGTTTTTT
TRBJ2-4	TRBV21-1	15	.	.	CASSTNRSFKNIQYF	TGTGCCAGCAGCACTAACAGGTCGTTCAAAAACATTCAGTACTTC
TRBJ1-1	TRBV19	14	.	.	CASSPRAENTEAFF	TGTGCCAGTAGTCCGCGAGCTGAGAACACTGAAGCTTTCTTT
TRBJ1-5	TRBV24-1	16	.	.	CATSEPPGQSNQPQHF	TGTGCCACCAGTGAGCCACCGGGTCAGAGCAATCAGCCCCAGCATTTT
TRBJ2-7	TRBV6-5	14	.	TRBD1	CASSPGTGVYEQYF	TGTGCCAGCAGCCCCGGGACAGGGGTCTACGAGCAGTACTTC
TRBJ2-2	TRBV2	16	once	.	CASSDPVQTNTGELFF	TGTGCCAGCAGTGATCCCGTACAGACGAACACCGGGGAGCTGTTTTTT
TRBJ1-2	TRBV30	12	.	TRBD1	CAWIGDSYGYTF	TGTGCCTGGATAGGGGACAGCTATGGCTACACCTTC
TRBJ2-6	TRBV6-2/TRBV6-3	18	.	.	CASSYRRGPSAGANVLTF	TGTGCCAGCAGTTACCGGCGGGGACCTTCCGCTGGGGCCAACGTCCTGACTTTC
TRBJ1-2	TRBV7-9	15	.	.	CASSFSQIPLEGYTF	TGTGCCAGCAGCTTTAGTCAGATTCCCCTAGAGGGCTACACCTTC
TRBJ2-5	TRBV12-5	18	.	TRBD2	CASGLPPRGGEGQETQYF	TGTGCTAGTGGTTTGCCCCCTCGTGGGGGGGAAGGACAAGAGACCCAGTACTTC